The rows below give T cell receptor beta chains drawn from one sample of a study of shared clonotypes between healthy human individuals. TCRdb's table, derived via immunoSEQ multiplex PCR, lists solely in-frame clones and lacks some. Here the sample spans 550,000 to 600,000 clones, around 81% being singletons. The sample comprised PBMCs. The receptors stem from a woman between 40 and 55 years old in good health. Some clones in this sample may be carry-over from other donors' samples. The CDR3 runs from the conserved cysteine through the conserved F or W. A D gene is named only where the DNA matches it firmly. Some rows have no size entry. The others give once, few or many, or a class for an expanded clone.

TRBD2	TRBV9	TRBJ2-7	.	TGTGCCAGCAGCCACCGGAAAAAAGCGGGAGCCCCCCTGGGCGAGCAGTACTTC	CASSHRKKAGAPLGEQYF
.	TRBV18	TRBJ2-3	.	TGTGCCAGCTCACCACGCACAGATACGCAGTATTTT	CASSPRTDTQYF
.	TRBV28	TRBJ1-6	.	TGTGCCAGCAGCCTATCGGGGGTGGAGGGATCACCCCTCCACTTT	CASSLSGVEGSPLHF
.	TRBV11-2	TRBJ2-7	.	TGTGCCAGCAGCTTACGGGCGGGCGGCGAGCAGTACTTC	CASSLRAGGEQYF
TRBD1	TRBV7-7	TRBJ2-5	.	TGTGCCAGCAGCACCGACAGGGAAGAGACCCAGTACTTC	CASSTDREETQYF
.	TRBV19	TRBJ1-5	.	TGTGCCAGTAGGGGGGCTGGGCCGCCCCAGCATTTT	CASRGAGPPQHF
.	TRBV30	TRBJ1-4	many	TGTGCCTGGGGGGGACCTACAACTAATGAAAAACTGTTTTTT	CAWGGPTTNEKLFF
.	TRBV28	TRBJ2-7	.	TGTGCCAGCAGCCAGGTTGACGAGCAGTACTTC	CASSQVDEQYF
.	TRBV5-4	TRBJ2-3	.	TGTGCCAGCACCTTGGTAGGGGAGGCAGATACGCAGTATTTT	CASTLVGEADTQYF
.	TRBV19	TRBJ1-1	few	TGTGCCAGTAGCAAAGACAGGAACACTGAAGCTTTCTTT	CASSKDRNTEAFF
TRBD1	TRBV2	TRBJ2-5	.	TGTGCCAGCAGCCGGGACAGGGTCACAGAGACCCAGTACTTC	CASSRDRVTETQYF
.	TRBV7-3	TRBJ2-7	.	TGTGCCAGCAGCTTATTCGGTGGGGGAAACTACGAGCAGTACTTC	CASSLFGGGNYEQYF
TRBD2	TRBV11-2	TRBJ2-1	.	TGTGCCAGCAGCTTCTCGGGAGGCTACAATGAGCAGTTCTTC	CASSFSGGYNEQFF
.	TRBV30	TRBJ2-1	.	TGTGCCTGGAGTGTTCAGGGGAGGAATGAGCAGTTCTTC	CAWSVQGRNEQFF
.	TRBV28	TRBJ1-3	.	TGTGCCAGCAGTTCCCCCGGCATTTCATACTCTGGAAACACCATATATTTT	CASSSPGISYSGNTIYF
.	TRBV9	TRBJ1-2	.	TGTGCCAGCAGCGTAGCTCCCGGGCAGGGGTATGGCTACACCTTC	CASSVAPGQGYGYTF
TRBD1	TRBV9	TRBJ1-4	.	TGTGCCAGCGGCAGGGGGTTTGGGGAAAAACTGTTTTTT	CASGRGFGEKLFF
.	TRBV4-3	TRBJ1-1	.	TGCGCCAGCAGCCAAAACACCGCCCCTGACTCCGAAGCTTTCTTT	CASSQNTAPDSEAFF
.	TRBV6-6	TRBJ2-6	.	TGTGCCAGCAGCCTCACAGGGTTGGAGGCCAACGTCCTGACTTTC	CASSLTGLEANVLTF
.	TRBV5-6	TRBJ2-5	.	TGTGCCAGCAGCTTAGTTGAGGGGTGGGAGACCCAGTACTTC	CASSLVEGWETQYF
.	TRBV10-3	TRBJ2-2	.	TGTGCCATCAGTGAGTCGGCGGGATCCAACACCGGGGAGCTGTTTTTT	CAISESAGSNTGELFF
.	TRBV21-1	TRBJ2-7	.	TGTGCCAGCAACCCACCTTCCTACGAGCAGTACTTC	CASNPPSYEQYF
.	TRBV5-4	TRBJ1-2	many	TGTGCCAGCAGCTTCCAGGGCCTCGGTGGCTACACCTTC	CASSFQGLGGYTF
TRBD1	TRBV27	TRBJ1-5	.	TGTGCCAGCAGTCGGACAGGGGGCAATCAGCCCCAGCATTTT	CASSRTGGNQPQHF
TRBD1	TRBV5-1	TRBJ2-3	.	TGCGCCAGCAGCTACAGGGGAAGAACAGATACGCAGTATTTT	CASSYRGRTDTQYF
.	TRBV11-2	TRBJ2-1	.	TGTGCCAGCAGCTTAGGATCCGGGACCTACAATGAGCAGTTCTTC	CASSLGSGTYNEQFF
TRBD2	TRBV12-5	TRBJ2-3	many	TGTGCTAGTGGTCCAGGACTAGCAACAGATACGCAGTATTTT	CASGPGLATDTQYF
.	TRBV28	TRBJ2-4	.	TGTGCCAGCAGTCCCCAGGGTGAGATAGCCAAAAACATTCAGTACTTC	CASSPQGEIAKNIQYF
.	TRBV7-3	TRBJ2-3	many	TGTGCCAGCAGCATCACAGATACGCAGTATTTT	CASSITDTQYF
.	TRBV7-2	TRBJ1-3	.	TGTGCCAGCAGCTTACAACCAGGACTACGGATCGCTGGAAACACCATATATTTT	CASSLQPGLRIAGNTIYF
.	TRBV7-9	TRBJ1-1	.	TGTGCCAGCAGCTTCGGACCTGAAGCTTTCTTT	CASSFGPEAFF
.	TRBV11-2	TRBJ1-6	.	TGTGCCAGCAGCTTCGCAGGGGCAAATTCACCCCTCCACTTT	CASSFAGANSPLHF
TRBD1	TRBV7-2	TRBJ1-3	.	TGTGCCAGCAGCTTGGGACAGGGGAACGGAAACACCATATATTTT	CASSLGQGNGNTIYF
TRBD2	TRBV6-6	TRBJ2-1	once	TGTGCCAGCAGTTACTCCGGGACTAGAGATGAGCAGTTCTTC	CASSYSGTRDEQFF
.	TRBV5-4	TRBJ2-1	.	TGTGCCAGCATCCGACAACCTGACAATGAGCAGTTCTTC	CASIRQPDNEQFF
.	TRBV6-5	TRBJ1-2	.	TGTGCCAGCCGTAGCCTCAGGGGAGGTGGCTACACCTTC	CASRSLRGGGYTF
.	TRBV5-6	TRBJ2-5	.	TGTGCCAGCAGCCTACTGACTAGTGTGGAGACCCAGTACTTC	CASSLLTSVETQYF
TRBD1	TRBV6-1	TRBJ1-5	.	TGTGCCAGCAGTGAAGAGGGGTGGGCAGGGGGTAGCAATCAGCCCCAGCATTTT	CASSEEGWAGGSNQPQHF
.	TRBV5-1	TRBJ2-2	.	TGCGCCAGCAGCTTGGCGTCCTCAAAAAGCACCGGGGAGCTGTTTTTT	CASSLASSKSTGELFF
.	TRBV19	TRBJ2-7	.	TGTGCCAGTAGTATTCAGGGGCGAACTTACGAGCAGTACTTC	CASSIQGRTYEQYF
.	TRBV5-3	TRBJ2-3	.	TGTGCCAGAAGCTTGTTAGGGCCTAGCGTCACAGATACGCAGTATTTT	CARSLLGPSVTDTQYF
.	TRBV5-1	TRBJ2-1	.	TGCGCCAGCAGCTTCAGCACCACTCGCCGGGGGTTCTTC	CASSFSTTRRGFF
TRBD2	TRBV11-3	TRBJ2-7	.	TGTGCCAGCAGCCCCGGGACTAGCGGGAGTTCCGACGAGCAGTACTTC	CASSPGTSGSSDEQYF
TRBD1	TRBV7-6	TRBJ2-2	.	TGTGCCAGCAGCTTGAGGACAGGGAGCACCGGGGAGCTGTTTTTT	CASSLRTGSTGELFF
.	TRBV7-9	TRBJ1-4	.	TGTGCCAGCAGCCCCCTGGTCGCAACTAATGAAAAACTGTTTTTT	CASSPLVATNEKLFF
TRBD2	TRBV5-1	TRBJ2-7	.	TGCGCCAGCAGCCCGCCACCGGGGATGGGACTAGCGAGTTACGAGCAGTACTTC	CASSPPPGMGLASYEQYF
TRBD1	TRBV28	TRBJ2-1	.	TGTGCCAGCAGTCCAACTACAGGGGCGGTCTACAATGAGCAGTTCTTC	CASSPTTGAVYNEQFF
.	TRBV6-6	TRBJ2-7	.	TGTGCCAGCAGGGACCTTCGGGGGCTTAACGAGCAGTACTTC	CASRDLRGLNEQYF
TRBD1	TRBV5-1	TRBJ1-1	few	TGCGCCAGCAGCCCGGACAACTTAGGGACAGGTGAAGCTTTCTTT	CASSPDNLGTGEAFF
TRBD1	TRBV28	TRBJ1-2	once	TGTGCCAGCACCCGCCACGCCGGGACAGGGCGAGGTGGCTACACCTTC	CASTRHAGTGRGGYTF
.	TRBV6-5	TRBJ1-5	.	TGTGCCAGCAGTTACTTCCCGGGCAATCAGCCCCAGCATTTT	CASSYFPGNQPQHF
.	TRBV9	TRBJ1-3	once	TGTGCCAGCAGCGCCGAACAGGGTACGGACACCATATATTTT	CASSAEQGTDTIYF
TRBD2	TRBV5-6	TRBJ2-3	many	TGTGCCAGCAGCTTGTTACTAGCGGGAGGGCCTGCAGATACGCAGTATTTT	CASSLLLAGGPADTQYF